This section outlines one T cell receptor beta chain sequence together with its context. This entry comes from a study of blood T cell repertoires in COVID-19. Study background: COVID-19 samples from acute and convalescent phases originated in the United States, Italy and Spain. PBMCs, B-cell-depleted T cells, or T cells were the source of the cDNA or gDNA that made up the material.

Authors' processing steps: Nucleated cell counts were estimated from reference gene primer amplification. Measured with immunoSEQ multiplex PCR; TCRdb has only the in-frame clones, and not every one. V and J calls and clone size come straight from that table; D and trimming were deduced from the DNA. The sample comprises about 280,000 clones, 65% to 90% of which are singletons, and roughly 15% rests with the top ten. Material: peripheral blood. The clonotype comes from a human donor in a cohort sampled during active COVID-19.

The CDR3 reads CASSLPTGVTQYF. The CDR3 DNA reads TGTGCCAGCAGTTTACCCACAGGGGTTACCCAGTACTTC. The V gene is TRBV28, the J gene TRBJ2-5; 7 nucleotides agree with TRBD1. The ends lost 2 bases at V and 8 bases at J; junction bases unmatched: 5. The CDR3 runs 13 residues. The germline CDR1 and CDR2 sequences are MDHEN and SYDVKM.